The sequence of this TCR delta chain was determined in a study of gamma-delta T cells after stem cell transplantation. TCRdb redid clone calling on the RT-PCR reads using CATT. Among some 3,000 delta-chain clones listed, roughly 1.5% were seen once. The CDR3 extends over 19 amino acids. Germline assignment: CDR1 GEAIGNYY and CDR2 EKD. Trimming took 1 base from V and 0 from J; bases not matched to a gene: 10. This clone counts as medium-sized. This clonotype was sampled from a human donor. It is not recorded whose cells these are; they may come from a transplant donor. The chain uses TRDV2 and TRDJ1; 13 nucleotides agree with TRDD3. The sequencing input was gamma-delta T cells. CDR3 sequence (DNA): TGTGCCTGTGACACAGGAACTGGGGGATACGTAAGGTACACCGATAAACTCATCTTT. It encodes CACDTGTGGYVRYTDKLIF.